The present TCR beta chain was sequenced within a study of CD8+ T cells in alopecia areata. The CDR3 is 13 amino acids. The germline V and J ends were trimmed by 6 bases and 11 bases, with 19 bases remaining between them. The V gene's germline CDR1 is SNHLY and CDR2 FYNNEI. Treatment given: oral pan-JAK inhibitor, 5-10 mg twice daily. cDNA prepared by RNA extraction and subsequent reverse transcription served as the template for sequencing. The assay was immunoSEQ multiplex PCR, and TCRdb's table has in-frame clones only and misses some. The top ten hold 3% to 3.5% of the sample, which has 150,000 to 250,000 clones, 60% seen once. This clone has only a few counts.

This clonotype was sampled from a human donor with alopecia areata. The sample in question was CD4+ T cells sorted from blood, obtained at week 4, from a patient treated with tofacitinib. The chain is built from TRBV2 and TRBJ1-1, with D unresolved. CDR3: CASRVTGMEEAFF. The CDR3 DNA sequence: TGTGCCAGCAGGGTTACGGGGATGGAGGAGGCTTTCTTT.